In this sample, the clone carrying this TCR beta chain turned up many times. No antigen is known for it. Researchers built TCR beta libraries using quantitative 5'-RACE with molecular barcodes. TCRdb re-called the 5' RACE reads with MiXCR, one entry per CDR3 protein. The sample yields hundreds of thousands of distinct CDR3 sequences, 12% seen once. The data belong to a study of CD8 T cells in ankylosing spondylitis. Study results and caveats: Significant enrichment of disease-linked clones was reportedly seen in matched ankylosing spondylitis synovial fluid. Seemingly distinctive of ankylosing spondylitis blood was a TCR beta motif formed by eight highly homologous variants.

V was pared by 3 bases and J by 12 bases, with 7 bases of the junction left unmatched. The CDR3 is made up of 12 amino acids. The V gene's germline CDR1 is DFQATT and CDR2 SNEGSKA (reference sequence). The clonotype was recovered from a male donor with ankylosing spondylitis. The chain links TRBV20-1 to TRBJ2-1; the match to TRBD2 covers 8 bases. Sequenced material: blood, either unsorted or a sorted T cell fraction (not recorded which). The CDR3 DNA is TGCAGTGCTAGGGGAACGGGAGGGGGGCAGTTCTTC. This codes for CSARGTGGGQFF.